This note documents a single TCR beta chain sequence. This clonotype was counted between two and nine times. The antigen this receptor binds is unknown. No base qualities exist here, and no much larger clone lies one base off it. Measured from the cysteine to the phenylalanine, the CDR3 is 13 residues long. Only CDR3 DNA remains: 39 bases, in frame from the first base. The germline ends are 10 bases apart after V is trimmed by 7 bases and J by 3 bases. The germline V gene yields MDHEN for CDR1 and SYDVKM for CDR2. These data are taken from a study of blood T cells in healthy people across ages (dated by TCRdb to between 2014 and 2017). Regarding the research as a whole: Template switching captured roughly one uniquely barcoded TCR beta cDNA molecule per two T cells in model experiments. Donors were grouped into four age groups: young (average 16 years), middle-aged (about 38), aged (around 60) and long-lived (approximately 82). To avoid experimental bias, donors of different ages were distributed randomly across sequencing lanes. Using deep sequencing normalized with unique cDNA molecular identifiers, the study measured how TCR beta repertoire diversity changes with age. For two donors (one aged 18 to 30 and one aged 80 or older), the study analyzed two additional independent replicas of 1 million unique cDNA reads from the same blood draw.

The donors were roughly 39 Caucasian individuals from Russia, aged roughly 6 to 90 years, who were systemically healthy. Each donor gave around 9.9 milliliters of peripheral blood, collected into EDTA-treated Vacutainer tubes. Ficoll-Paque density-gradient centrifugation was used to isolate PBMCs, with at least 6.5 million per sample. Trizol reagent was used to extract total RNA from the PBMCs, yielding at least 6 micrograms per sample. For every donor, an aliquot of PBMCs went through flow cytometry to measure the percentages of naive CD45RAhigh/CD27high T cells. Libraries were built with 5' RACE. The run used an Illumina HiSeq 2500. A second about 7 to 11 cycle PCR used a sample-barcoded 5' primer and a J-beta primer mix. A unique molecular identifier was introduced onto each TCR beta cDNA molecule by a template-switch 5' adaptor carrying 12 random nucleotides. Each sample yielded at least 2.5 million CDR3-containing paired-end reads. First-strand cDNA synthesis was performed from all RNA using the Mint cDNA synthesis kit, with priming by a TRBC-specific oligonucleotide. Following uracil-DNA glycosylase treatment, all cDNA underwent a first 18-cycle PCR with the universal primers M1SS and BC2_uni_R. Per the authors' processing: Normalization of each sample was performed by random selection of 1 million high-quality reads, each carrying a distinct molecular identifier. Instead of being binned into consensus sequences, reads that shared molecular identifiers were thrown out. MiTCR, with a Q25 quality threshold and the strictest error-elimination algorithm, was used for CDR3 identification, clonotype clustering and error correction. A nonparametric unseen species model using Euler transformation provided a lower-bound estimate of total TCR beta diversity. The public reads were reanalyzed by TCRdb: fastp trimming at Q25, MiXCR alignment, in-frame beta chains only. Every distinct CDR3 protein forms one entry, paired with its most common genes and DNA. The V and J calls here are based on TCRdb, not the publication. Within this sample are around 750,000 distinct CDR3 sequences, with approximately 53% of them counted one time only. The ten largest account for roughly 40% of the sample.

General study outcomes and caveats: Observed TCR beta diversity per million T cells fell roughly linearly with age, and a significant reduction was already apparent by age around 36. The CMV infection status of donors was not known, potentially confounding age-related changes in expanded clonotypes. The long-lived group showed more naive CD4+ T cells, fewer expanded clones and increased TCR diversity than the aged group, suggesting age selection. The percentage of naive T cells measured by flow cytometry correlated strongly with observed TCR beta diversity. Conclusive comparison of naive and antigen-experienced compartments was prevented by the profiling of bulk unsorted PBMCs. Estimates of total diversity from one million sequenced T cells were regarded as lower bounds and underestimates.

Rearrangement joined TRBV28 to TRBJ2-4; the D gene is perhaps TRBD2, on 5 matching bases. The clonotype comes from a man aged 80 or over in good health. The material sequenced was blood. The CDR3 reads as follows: CASNPAGKNIQYF. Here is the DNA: TGTGCCAGCAACCCGGCGGGCAAAAACATTCAGTACTTC. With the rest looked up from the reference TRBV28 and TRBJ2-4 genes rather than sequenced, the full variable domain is DVKVTQSSRYLVKRTGEKVFLECVQDMDHENMFWYRQDPGLGLRLIYFSYDVKMKEKGDIPEGYSVSREKKERFSLILESASTNQTSMYLCASNPAGKNIQYFGAGTRLSVL.